This passage covers 20 T cell receptor beta chains from one sample sequenced in a study of early stage breast cancer tumors. This table comes from immunoSEQ multiplex PCR, and its TCRdb copy is limited to in-frame clones, with some not included. The sample consists of about 30,000 clones, approximately 75% of them appearing once. The specimen was blood. The receptors were gathered from a person aged 45-65 years with breast cancer.

The CDR3 sequence: CASVSVSYNEQFF. Here the CDR3 DNA reads TGTGCCAGCGTGAGTGTTTCCTACAATGAGCAGTTCTTC. The V gene is TRBV5-5, the J gene TRBJ2-1, with D unclear. V lost 7 bases to trimming and J lost 1 base, with 9 bases between them. CDR3 length equals 13 residues. Germline V gene lookup returns CDR1 SGHKS and CDR2 YYEKEE (reference sequence).

The J gene is TRBJ1-4, the V gene TRBV19; D gene uncertain. CDR1 and CDR2 (germline): LNHDA, SQIVND (reference sequence). Trimming shortened V by 4 bases and J by 4 bases, and 10 bases separated the two germline ends. This CDR3 is built from 14 residues. The CDR3 loop is CASSNREGNEKLFF. The CDR3 DNA follows: TGTGCCAGTAGTAACAGAGAGGGTAATGAAAAACTGTTTTTT.

This clone turned up a few times. This chain links TRBV14 with TRBJ1-1, with D unresolved. CDR3 length: 13 residues. Trimming shortened V by 2 bases and J by 1 base, and 5 bases separated the two germline ends. Looked up from germline, CDR1 is SGHDN and CDR2 is FVKESK. DNA of the CDR3: TGTGCCAGCAGCCAAATAGGGAACACTGAAGCTTTCTTT. Translation: CASSQIGNTEAFF.

This clone was seen just once. The V call is TRBV7-9, the J call TRBJ1-1; TRBD1 aligns across 8 bases. The junction had 3 bases not matched to a gene; V was cut back by 1 base and J by 5 bases. CDR1 and CDR2 (germline): SEHNR, FQNEAQ (reference sequence). The CDR3 loop spans 14 amino acids. CDR3 sequence: CASSLGGTGTEAFF. The CDR3 DNA reads TGTGCCAGCAGCTTAGGGGGGACAGGAACTGAAGCTTTCTTT.

The chain combines TRBV7-3 with TRBJ1-5; D call uncertain. Between the trimmed V and J ends, which lost 3 bases and 5 bases, there was a span of 14 bases. This CDR3 spans 15 amino acids. In germline, CDR1 is SGHTA, CDR2 FQGTGA. The CDR3 spells CASSFDGGIYQPQHF. The CDR3 DNA reads TGTGCCAGCAGCTTTGATGGAGGGATTTATCAGCCCCAGCATTTT.

This clone was found once. The gene calls are TRBV6-6 and TRBJ1-1, with TRBD1 identical over 9 bases. V was clipped by 5 bases and J by 0 bases; unmatched bases: 1. The CDR3 is made up of 14 amino acids. Per germline, CDR1 MNHNY and CDR2 SVGAGI (reference sequence). CDR3 protein: CASSDRGMNTEAFF. The DNA for the CDR3 is TGTGCCAGCAGTGACAGGGGGATGAACACTGAAGCTTTCTTT.

This chain links TRBV6-5 with TRBJ2-7; 7 bases match TRBD1. The CDR3 runs 15 residues. Germline trimming cut 0 bases from V and 0 bases from J; bases unmatched to any gene: 2. Germline lookup yields CDR1 MNHEY and CDR2 SVGAGI. In DNA form, the CDR3 reads TGTGCCAGCAGTTACTCCGGGACAGACTCCTACGAGCAGTACTTC. Translated: CASSYSGTDSYEQYF.

V and J are TRBV19 and TRBJ2-3, with D perhaps matching TRBD2 (5 bases). The CDR3 length is 16 residues. V lost 3 bases, J lost 0 bases, and 13 bases lay in between. Germline-derived CDR1 and CDR2 are LNHDA and SQIVND (reference sequence). The DNA of the CDR3 is TGTGCCAGTAGTATGGCACTAGTAGTTAGCACAGATACGCAGTATTTT. Amino acid sequence: CASSMALVVSTDTQYF. The complete variable domain, with remaining parts taken from reference TRBV19 and TRBJ2-3, reads DGGITQSPKYLFRKEGQNVTLSCEQNLNHDAMYWYRQDPGQGLRLIYYSQIVNDFQKGDIAEGYSVSREKKESFPLTVTSAQKNPTAFYLCASSMALVVSTDTQYFGPGTRLTVL.

The chain is built from TRBV5-4 and TRBJ1-2; TRBD1 matches 8 bases. V shed 6 bases, J shed 1 base, and the junction held 5 bases outside the gene matches. The CDR3 is made up of 14 amino acids. Germline V CDR1 and CDR2: SGHNT, YYREEE (reference sequence). The CDR3 bases are TGTGCCAGCAACCTGGACAGGGATAACTATGGCTACACCTTC. Residues: CASNLDRDNYGYTF.

There are a few counts of this clone. V and J are TRBV7-2 and TRBJ1-1, with 8 bases that match TRBD1. Germline values: CDR1 SGHTA, CDR2 FQGNSA. Losses at the gene ends were 3 bases for V and 4 bases for J; bases not matched to a gene: 4. This CDR3 region has 14 residues. This chain's CDR3 is CASSFRGQGTEAFF. Written as DNA, the CDR3 is TGTGCCAGCAGCTTCAGGGGGCAGGGCACTGAAGCTTTCTTT.

V gene TRBV25-1 combines with J gene TRBJ1-1, with D hard to call. This CDR3 is 14 amino acids long. Trimming took 4 bases from V and 4 from J, leaving 13 bases between them. Per the germline V gene, CDR1 is MGHDK and CDR2 is SYGVNS. The CDR3 reads CASSGFGRATEAFF. Here the CDR3 DNA reads TGTGCCAGCAGTGGGTTTGGGAGGGCCACTGAAGCTTTCTTT.

DNA for the CDR3: TGCAGCGTAACCGGGACAGGGGGTCCTGGTACGCAGTATTTT. It translates to CSVTGTGGPGTQYF. The chain is built from TRBV29-1 and TRBJ2-3, with 11 bases fitting TRBD1. The CDR3 totals 14 residues. With 6 bases clipped from V and 8 bases from J, the junction kept 10 bases outside the gene matches. Germline CDR1 is SQVTM and CDR2 is ANQGSEA.

This chain uses TRBV30 with TRBJ1-6; the D is unclear. The CDR3 contains 16 residues. Germline CDR1 is GTSNPN and CDR2 is SVGIG (reference sequence). With 1 base removed from V and 0 bases from J, the gap between germline ends came to 10 bases. CDR3 sequence reads: CAWSGYRSSYNSPLHF. CDR3 DNA sequence: TGTGCCTGGAGTGGATACCGGAGCTCCTATAATTCACCCCTCCACTTT.

The J gene is TRBJ2-3, the V gene TRBV4-1; 12 nucleotides agree with TRBD2. Per the germline V gene, CDR1 is MGHRA and CDR2 is YSYEKL. This CDR3 has 18 amino acids. V shed 3 bases and J 0 bases; nucleotides not matched to a gene: 7. DNA of the CDR3: TGCGCCAGCAGCCAGGACCACGGACTAGCGGGGAGCACAGATACGCAGTATTTT. Translating it yields CASSQDHGLAGSTDTQYF.

The chain is built from TRBV5-1 and TRBJ1-1; D gene uncertain. Germline CDR1 reads SGHRS; CDR2 reads YFSETQ. This CDR3 has 13 residues. V lost 0 bases, J lost 4 bases, and 7 bases lay in between. The CDR3 nucleotides read TGCGCCAGCAGCTTGGAAGCTTTCACTGAAGCTTTCTTT. Translated, it gives CASSLEAFTEAFF.

This clone was seen a handful of times. The chain employs TRBV6-6 and TRBJ2-3, with TRBD2 identical over 7 bases. Germline values: CDR1 MNHNY, CDR2 SVGAGI (reference sequence). Unmatched junction bases numbered 6, after V lost 7 bases and J lost 2 bases. The CDR3 sequence is 14 residues long. The CDR3 region has the DNA TGTGCCAGCAATCTAGCGGAACACACAGATACGCAGTATTTT. It translates to CASNLAEHTDTQYF.

The chain employs TRBV5-3 and TRBJ2-7; the D gene is possibly TRBD1 (5 bases). TRBV5-3 is marked as an open reading frame, function uncertain. This CDR3 has 14 amino acids. The V and J ends lost 0 bases and 2 bases respectively, with 9 bases between them. The CDR3 sequence: CARSLGQGAYEQYF. CDR3 nucleotide sequence: TGTGCCAGAAGCTTGGGCCAGGGCGCCTACGAGCAGTACTTC.

This chain connects TRBV18 to TRBJ2-3; no definite D call. CDR1 and CDR2 (germline): KGHSH, LQKENI. Trimming removed 5 bases at V and 8 bases at J, with 17 bases between. The CDR3 has 14 residues. CDR3 region: CASSTTPGPSTQYF. The CDR3 nucleotides are TGTGCCAGCTCAACTACTCCAGGCCCATCTACGCAGTATTTT. Using reference TRBV18 and TRBJ2-3 for the parts outside the CDR3, the full variable domain is NAGVMQNPRHLVRRRGQEARLRCSPMKGHSHVYWYRQLPEEGLKFMVYLQKENIIDESGMPKERFSAEFPKEGPSILRIQQVVRGDSAAYFCASSTTPGPSTQYFGPGTRLTVL.

The chain carries TRBV7-9 and TRBJ2-2, with 8 bases that match TRBD2. The CDR3 length is 15 residues. With V trimmed by 5 bases and J by 3 bases, 5 bases remained unmatched. The V gene's germline CDR1 is SEHNR and CDR2 FQNEAQ (reference sequence). The CDR3 DNA follows: TGTGCCAGCAGCCAACCTAGCGGGTACACCGGGGAGCTGTTTTTT. Its protein is CASSQPSGYTGELFF.

V gene TRBV19 combines with J gene TRBJ2-7; 8 nucleotides match TRBD1. This CDR3 spans 13 amino acids. Trimming took 3 bases from V and 5 from J; bases not matched to a gene: 3. From germline, CDR1 is LNHDA and CDR2 SQIVND (reference sequence). In DNA, the CDR3 is TGTGCCAGTAGTATTGGGACAGGAGACGAGCAGTACTTC. Its translation: CASSIGTGDEQYF. Full variable domain (remainder filled in from reference TRBV19 and TRBJ2-7): DGGITQSPKYLFRKEGQNVTLSCEQNLNHDAMYWYRQDPGQGLRLIYYSQIVNDFQKGDIAEGYSVSREKKESFPLTVTSAQKNPTAFYLCASSIGTGDEQYFGPGTRLTVT.